The TCR beta chain described here comes from a study of OX40 agonist ivuxolimab in advanced cancers. Sequencing used immunoSEQ multiplex PCR; TCRdb keeps in-frame clones, though not all of them. Among more than 55,000 clones, about nine tenths were seen once, and the ten largest hold 1% to 1.5%. With V trimmed by 1 base and J by 4 bases, 2 bases remained unmatched. Germline-derived CDR1 and CDR2 are SGHRS and YFSETQ. This CDR3 is built from 15 residues. Material: CD4+ or CD8+ T cells sorted from blood, obtained in a trial of the OX40 agonist ivuxolimab. The sequence was obtained from an adult with an advanced solid tumor such as melanoma, head and neck, liver or kidney cancer. The V and J genes are TRBV5-1 and TRBJ2-1; 10 bases align to TRBD2. The CDR3 region is CASSLTSGEYNEQFF. DNA of the CDR3: TGCGCCAGCAGCTTGACTAGCGGGGAATACAATGAGCAGTTCTTC. The variable domain in full, with the rest retrieved from reference TRBV5-1 and TRBJ2-1, is KAGVTQTPRYLIKTRGQQVTLSCSPISGHRSVSWYQQTPGQGLQFLFEYFSETQRNKGNFPGRFSGRQFSNSRSEMNVSTLELGDSALYLCASSLTSGEYNEQFFGPGTRLTVL.